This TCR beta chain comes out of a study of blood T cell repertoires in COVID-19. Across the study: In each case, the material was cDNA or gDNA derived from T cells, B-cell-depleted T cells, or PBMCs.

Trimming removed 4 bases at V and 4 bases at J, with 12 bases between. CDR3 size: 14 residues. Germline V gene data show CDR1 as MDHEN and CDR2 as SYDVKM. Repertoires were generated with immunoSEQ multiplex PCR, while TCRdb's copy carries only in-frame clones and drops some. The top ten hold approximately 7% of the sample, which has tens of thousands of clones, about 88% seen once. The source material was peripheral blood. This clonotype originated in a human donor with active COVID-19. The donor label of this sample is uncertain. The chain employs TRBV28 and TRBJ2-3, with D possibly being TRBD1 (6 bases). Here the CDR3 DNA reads TGTGCCAGCAGTTCTTTAACAGGGCCAGATACGCAGTATTTT. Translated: CASSSLTGPDTQYF.